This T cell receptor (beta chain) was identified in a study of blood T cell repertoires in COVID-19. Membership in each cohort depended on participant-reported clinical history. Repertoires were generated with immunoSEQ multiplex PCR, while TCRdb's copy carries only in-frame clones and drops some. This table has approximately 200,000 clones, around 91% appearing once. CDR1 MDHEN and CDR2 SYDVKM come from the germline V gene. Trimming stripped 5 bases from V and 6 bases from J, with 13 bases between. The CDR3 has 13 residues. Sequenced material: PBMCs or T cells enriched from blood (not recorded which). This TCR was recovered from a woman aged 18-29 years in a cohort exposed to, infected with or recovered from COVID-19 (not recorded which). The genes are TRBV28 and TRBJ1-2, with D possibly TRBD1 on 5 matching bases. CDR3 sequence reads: CASSPPPGHGYTF. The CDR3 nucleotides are TGTGCCAGCAGTCCCCCTCCAGGGCATGGCTACACCTTC.